This T cell receptor beta chain was identified during a study of control samples from healthy donors and cancer patients. Data came from immunoSEQ multiplex PCR; TCRdb stores just in-frame clones and leaves some out. This table holds around 51,000 clones, roughly 80% found once. Germline loops: CDR1 SQVTM, CDR2 ANQGSEA. This CDR3 is built from 13 residues. Trimming removed 7 bases from V and 0 bases from J, with 13 bases in between. Sequencing used blood. V gene TRBV29-1 combines with J gene TRBJ2-7, with D maybe TRBD2 (5 bases). The sequence derives from a man between 65 and 85 years old in good health. CDR3 region: CSAAELSSYEQYF. The CDR3 bases are TGCAGCGCAGCGGAGCTAAGCTCCTACGAGCAGTACTTC.